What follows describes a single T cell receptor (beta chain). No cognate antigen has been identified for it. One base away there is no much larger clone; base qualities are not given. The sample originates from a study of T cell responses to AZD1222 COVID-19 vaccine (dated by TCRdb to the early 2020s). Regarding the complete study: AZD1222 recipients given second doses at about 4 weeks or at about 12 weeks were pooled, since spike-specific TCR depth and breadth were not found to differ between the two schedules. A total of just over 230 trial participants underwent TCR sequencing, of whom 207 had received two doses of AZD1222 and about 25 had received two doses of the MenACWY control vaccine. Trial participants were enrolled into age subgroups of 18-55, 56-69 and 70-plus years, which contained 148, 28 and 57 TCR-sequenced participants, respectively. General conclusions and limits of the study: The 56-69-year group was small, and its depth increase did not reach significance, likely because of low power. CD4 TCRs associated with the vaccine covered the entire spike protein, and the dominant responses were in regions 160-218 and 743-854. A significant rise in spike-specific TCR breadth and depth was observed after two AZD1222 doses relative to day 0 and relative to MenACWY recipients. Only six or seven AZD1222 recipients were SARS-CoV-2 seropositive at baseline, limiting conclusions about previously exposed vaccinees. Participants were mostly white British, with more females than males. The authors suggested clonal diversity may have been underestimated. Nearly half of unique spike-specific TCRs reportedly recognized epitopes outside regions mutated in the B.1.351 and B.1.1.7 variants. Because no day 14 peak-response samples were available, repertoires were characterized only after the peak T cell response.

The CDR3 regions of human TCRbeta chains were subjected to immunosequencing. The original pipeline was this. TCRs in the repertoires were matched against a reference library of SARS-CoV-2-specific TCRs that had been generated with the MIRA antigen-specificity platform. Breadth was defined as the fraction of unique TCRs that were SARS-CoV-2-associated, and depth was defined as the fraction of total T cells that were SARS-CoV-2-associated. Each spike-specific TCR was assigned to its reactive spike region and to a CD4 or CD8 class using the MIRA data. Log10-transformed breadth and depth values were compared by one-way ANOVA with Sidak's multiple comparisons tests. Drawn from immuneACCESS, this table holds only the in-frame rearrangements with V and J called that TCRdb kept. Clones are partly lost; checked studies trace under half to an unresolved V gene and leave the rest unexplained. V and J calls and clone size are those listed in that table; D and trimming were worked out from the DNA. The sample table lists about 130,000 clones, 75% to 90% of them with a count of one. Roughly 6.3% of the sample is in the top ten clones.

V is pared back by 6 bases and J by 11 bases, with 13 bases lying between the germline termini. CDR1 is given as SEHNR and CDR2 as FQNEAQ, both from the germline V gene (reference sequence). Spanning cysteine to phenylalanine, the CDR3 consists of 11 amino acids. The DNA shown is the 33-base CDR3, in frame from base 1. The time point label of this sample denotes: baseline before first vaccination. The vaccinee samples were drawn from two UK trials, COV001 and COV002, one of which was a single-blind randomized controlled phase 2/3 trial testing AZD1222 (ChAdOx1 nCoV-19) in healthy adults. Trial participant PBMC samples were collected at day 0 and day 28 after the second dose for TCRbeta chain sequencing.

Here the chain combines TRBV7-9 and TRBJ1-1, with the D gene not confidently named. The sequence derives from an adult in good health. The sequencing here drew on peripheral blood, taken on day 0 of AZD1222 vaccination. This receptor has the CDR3 CASSHSEGAFF. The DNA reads TGTGCCAGCAGTCATAGTGAAGGGGCTTTCTTT.